This T cell receptor (beta chain) comes out of a study of T cell changes during pregnancy in multiple sclerosis. This CDR3 has 14 amino acids. V dropped 5 bases and J dropped 2 bases, with 13 bases sitting between them. Germline CDR1 is MNHEY and CDR2 is SVGAGI. Profiled with immunoSEQ multiplex PCR; TCRdb holds only in-frame clones, not every one. Altogether around 70,000 clones are present, roughly nine tenths being singletons, with the ten largest covering less than 2.5%. The clonotype was recovered from a female donor in good health, enrolled as a control in a pregnancy study. The chain uses TRBV6-5 and TRBJ2-7; the D gene is possibly TRBD1 (6 bases). Here the sequenced sample was peripheral blood, taken in the second trimester of pregnancy. CDR3 amino acids: CASSTGQTPYEQYF. CDR3 sequence (DNA): TGTGCCAGCAGTACCGGACAGACACCCTACGAGCAGTACTTC.